This TCR beta chain was captured in a study of blood T cell repertoires in COVID-19. Study details: PBMCs, B-cell-depleted T cells, or T cells were the source of the cDNA or gDNA that made up the material.

V lost 2 bases and J 8 bases, leaving 9 bases between the germline ends. The CDR3 has 13 amino acids. CDR1 MGHRA and CDR2 YSYEKL come from the germline V gene. Only in-frame clones appear in the TCRdb table, and some are missing; sequencing was by immunoSEQ multiplex PCR. This table has about 280,000 clones, approximately 85% appearing once. The sample was peripheral blood. This chain uses TRBV4-1 with TRBJ1-4, with D uncertain. The TCR sequence derives from a man aged 45-60 years with active or convalescent COVID-19. The DNA for the CDR3 is TGCGCCAGCAGCCAATACCTACGCGAAAAACTGTTTTTT. This translates into CASSQYLREKLFF.